The clone carrying this TCR beta chain was counted at least ten times. This sample stems from a study of T cells in Graves' hyperthyroidism and ophthalmopathy. This CDR3 contains 15 residues. V trimming: 1 base; J trimming: 4 bases; junction bases outside the gene matches: 6. From germline, CDR1 is LNHNV and CDR2 YYDKDF (reference sequence). It was RNA transcripts that yielded the amplified TCR beta CDR3 regions. The HTBI set primed first-round TCR CDR3 RT-PCR. One entry per CDR3 protein, called by TCRdb with MiXCR from the multiplex PCR reads. This repertoire shows around 350,000 distinct CDR3 sequences, 15% found once; its top ten account for approximately 19%.

The sequencing sample was made of blood. The rearrangement uses TRBV15 and TRBJ2-5, with 7 positions matching TRBD2. This clonotype was sampled from a woman aged 60-70 years with Graves' ophthalmopathy. Here the CDR3 reads CATSRVAGVRETQYF. CDR3 coding DNA: TGTGCCACCAGCAGAGTTGCGGGAGTACGAGAGACCCAGTACTTC.